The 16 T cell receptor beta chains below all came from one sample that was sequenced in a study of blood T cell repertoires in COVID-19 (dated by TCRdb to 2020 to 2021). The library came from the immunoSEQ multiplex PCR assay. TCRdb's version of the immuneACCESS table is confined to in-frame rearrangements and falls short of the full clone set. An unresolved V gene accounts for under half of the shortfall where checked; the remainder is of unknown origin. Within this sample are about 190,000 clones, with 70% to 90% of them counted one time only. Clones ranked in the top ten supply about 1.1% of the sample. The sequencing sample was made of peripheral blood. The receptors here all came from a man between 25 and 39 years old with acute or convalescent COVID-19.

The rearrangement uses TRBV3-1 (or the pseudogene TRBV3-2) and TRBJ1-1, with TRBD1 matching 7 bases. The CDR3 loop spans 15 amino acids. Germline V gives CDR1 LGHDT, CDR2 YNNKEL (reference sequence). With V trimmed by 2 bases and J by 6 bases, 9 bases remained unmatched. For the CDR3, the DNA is TGTGCCAGCAGCCAAATTGCGACAGGGTTCGCTGAAGCTTTCTTT. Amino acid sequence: CASSQIATGFAEAFF.

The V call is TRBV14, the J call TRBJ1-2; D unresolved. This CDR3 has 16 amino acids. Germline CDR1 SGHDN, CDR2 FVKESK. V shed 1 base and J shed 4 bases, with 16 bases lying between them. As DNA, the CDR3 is TGTGCCAGCAGCCAAGTTCAGGATAGAGAACTCTATGGCTACACCTTC. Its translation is CASSQVQDRELYGYTF.

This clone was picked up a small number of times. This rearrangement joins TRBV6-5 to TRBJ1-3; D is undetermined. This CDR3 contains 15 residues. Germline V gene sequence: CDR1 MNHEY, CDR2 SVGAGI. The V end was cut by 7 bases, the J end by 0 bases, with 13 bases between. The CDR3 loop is CASKETDFSGNTIYF. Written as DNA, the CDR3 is TGTGCCAGCAAGGAAACTGACTTCTCTGGAAACACCATATATTTT.

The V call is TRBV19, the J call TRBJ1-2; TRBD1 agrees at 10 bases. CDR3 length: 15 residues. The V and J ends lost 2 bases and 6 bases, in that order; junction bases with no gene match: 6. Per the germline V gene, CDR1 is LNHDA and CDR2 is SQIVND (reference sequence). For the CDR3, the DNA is TGTGCCAGTAGTATAATTATAGGACAGGGGGATGGCTACACCTTC. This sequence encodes CASSIIIGQGDGYTF.

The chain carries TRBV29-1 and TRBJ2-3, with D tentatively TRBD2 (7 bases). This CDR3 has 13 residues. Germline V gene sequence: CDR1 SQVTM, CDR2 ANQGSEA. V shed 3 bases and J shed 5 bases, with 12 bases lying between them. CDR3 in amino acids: CSVESGGGDTQYF. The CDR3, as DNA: TGCAGCGTTGAGTCGGGGGGCGGAGATACGCAGTATTTT.

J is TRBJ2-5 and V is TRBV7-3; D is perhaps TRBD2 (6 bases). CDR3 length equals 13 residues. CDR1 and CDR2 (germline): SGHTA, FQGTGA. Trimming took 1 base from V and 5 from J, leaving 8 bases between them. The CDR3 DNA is TGTGCCAGCAGCTTAAGTCTAGCGGAGACCCAGTACTTC. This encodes CASSLSLAETQYF.

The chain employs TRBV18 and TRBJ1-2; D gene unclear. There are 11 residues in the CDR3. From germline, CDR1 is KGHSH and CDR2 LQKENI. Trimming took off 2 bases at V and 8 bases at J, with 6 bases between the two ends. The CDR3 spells CASSPGSGYTF. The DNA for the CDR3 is TGTGCCAGCTCACCAGGGAGCGGCTACACCTTC.

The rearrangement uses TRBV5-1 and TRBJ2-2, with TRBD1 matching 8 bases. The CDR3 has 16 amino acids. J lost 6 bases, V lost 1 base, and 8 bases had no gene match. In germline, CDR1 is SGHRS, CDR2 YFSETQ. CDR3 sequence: CASSLFAGGSAGELFF. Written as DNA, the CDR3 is TGCGCCAGCAGCTTGTTTGCAGGGGGCAGTGCCGGGGAGCTGTTTTTT.

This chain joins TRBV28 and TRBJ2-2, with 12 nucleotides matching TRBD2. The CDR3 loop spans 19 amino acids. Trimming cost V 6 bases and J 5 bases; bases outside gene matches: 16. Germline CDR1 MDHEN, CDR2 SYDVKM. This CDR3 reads CASSSSATSGRGKTGELFF. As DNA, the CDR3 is TGTGCCAGCAGCTCCTCCGCGACTAGCGGGAGAGGAAAGACCGGGGAGCTGTTTTTT.

The CDR3 is CASSQVTGATNEKLFF. The CDR3 DNA sequence: TGCGCCAGCAGCCAAGTGACCGGGGCAACTAATGAAAAACTGTTTTTT. The chain carries TRBV4-1 and TRBJ1-4; D gene unclear. The V end lost 1 base, the J end lost 0 bases, and 9 bases lay between the germline ends. The CDR3 sequence is 16 residues long. Germline lookup yields CDR1 MGHRA and CDR2 YSYEKL.

The CDR3 bases are TGCAGCGTTGATGGCTGGTCGTCGATTACTGAAGCTTTCTTT. Translating gives CSVDGWSSITEAFF. The rearrangement links TRBV29-1 to TRBJ1-1; D ambiguous. This CDR3 has 14 amino acids. Germline values: CDR1 SQVTM, CDR2 ANQGSEA. V lost 3 bases and J 5 bases, leaving 16 bases between the germline ends.

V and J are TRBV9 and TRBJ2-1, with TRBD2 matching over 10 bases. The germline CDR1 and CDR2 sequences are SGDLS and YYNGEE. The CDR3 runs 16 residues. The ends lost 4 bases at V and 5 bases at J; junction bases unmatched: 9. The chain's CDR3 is CASSIQAGGTDNEQFF. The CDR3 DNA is TGTGCCAGCAGCATACAAGCGGGAGGGACGGACAATGAGCAGTTCTTC.

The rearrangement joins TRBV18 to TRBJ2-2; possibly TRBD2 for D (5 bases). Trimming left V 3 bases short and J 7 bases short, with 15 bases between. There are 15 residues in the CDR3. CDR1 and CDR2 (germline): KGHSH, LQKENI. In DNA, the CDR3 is TGTGCCAGCTCACCCCTCGGCGGGTCCGTCGGGGAGCTGTTTTTT. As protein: CASSPLGGSVGELFF.

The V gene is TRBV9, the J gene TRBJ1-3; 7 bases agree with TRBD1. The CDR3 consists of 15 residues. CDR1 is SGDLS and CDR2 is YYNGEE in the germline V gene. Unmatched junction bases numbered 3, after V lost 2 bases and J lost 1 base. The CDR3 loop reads CASSVGDRSGNTIYF. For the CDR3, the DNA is TGTGCCAGCAGCGTTGGGGACAGATCTGGAAACACCATATATTTT.

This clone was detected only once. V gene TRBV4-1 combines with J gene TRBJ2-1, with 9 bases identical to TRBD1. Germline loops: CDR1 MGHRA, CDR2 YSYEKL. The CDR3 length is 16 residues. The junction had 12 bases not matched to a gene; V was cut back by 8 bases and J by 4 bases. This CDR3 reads CASRENTGTGYNEQFF. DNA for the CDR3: TGCGCCAGCCGAGAAAATACGGGGACAGGGTACAATGAGCAGTTCTTC.

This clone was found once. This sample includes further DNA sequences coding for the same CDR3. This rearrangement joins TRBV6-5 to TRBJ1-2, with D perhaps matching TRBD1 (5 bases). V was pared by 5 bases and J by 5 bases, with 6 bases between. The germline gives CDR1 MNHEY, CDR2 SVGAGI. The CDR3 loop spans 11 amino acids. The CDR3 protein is CASSPGYGYTF. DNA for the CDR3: TGTGCCAGCAGTCCAGGGTATGGCTACACCTTC.